This TCR beta chain was found in a study of shared clonotypes between healthy human individuals (dated by TCRdb to 2020 to 2021). Notes on the research overall: The cohort comprised two women and a few men aged 18 to 49 years. Blood TCR repertoires of 5 or 6 healthy adults were deeply sequenced to estimate repertoire size and the extent of clonotype sharing between individuals. Libraries were prepared and TCR repertoires were sequenced by different laboratories using diverse techniques, in order to increase sequencing depth and limit assay-specific biases. For each donor, CD4 naive and CD4 memory were each run on three plates, CD8 naive on two plates, and CD8 memory on one plate. Each donor's leukapheresis produced roughly between roughly 0.85 and 9.5 billion PBMCs.

In the case of this clone: The clone's antigen remains unknown. No much larger clone is present one base from it, and per-base qualities are unavailable. Other DNA variants within this sample encode the same CDR3.

Points the paper makes about the study in general: Sampling was limited to blood, and TCR repertoires in tissue likely differ from TCR repertoires in blood. When a handful of donors were compared, the shared fraction of clonotypes was roughly 5% for naive CD4, around 3.6% for naive CD8, roughly 2.3% for memory CD4, and less than 0.45% for memory CD8. Incomplete sequencing was indicated by rarefaction of sorted-subset datasets, despite the large sequencing depth. The small number of donors limited the genetic and exposure-history diversity represented. Based on pairwise subsampling, the degree of clonotype sharing among donors was expected to be affected by sequencing depth. Larger estimated clonotype richness was generally found for naive subsets than for memory subsets. Compared with non-shared clonotypes, clonotypes shared by all four sorted-subset donors had higher generation probabilities.

The donors were healthy, HIV-negative adults with no recently reported acute infections or vaccinations. All donors were Caucasian adults living in Nashville, Tennessee, USA. CD4+ T cells were enriched by magnetic negative selection; naive cells were then positively selected on CD45RA, and the negative fraction formed the memory subset. Blood was collected by leukapheresis, and PBMCs were isolated by Ficoll-Histopaque density gradient centrifugation and then cryopreserved in liquid nitrogen vapor phase. Analytical flow cytometry was used to check the purity and quantity of every magnetically sorted T cell population. Each sorted fraction had its genomic DNA isolated and then quantified by UV absorbance on a Nanodrop 2000c. Sequences SGHRS (CDR1) and YFSETQ (CDR2) are obtained from the germline V gene. Spanning cysteine to phenylalanine, the CDR3 consists of 14 amino acids. Here the CDR3 DNA is all that survives: 42 bases in frame from base 1. V gives up 0 bases and J gives up 2 bases, and the segment between their germline ends measures 8 bases.

TCR CDR3 regions were amplified from genomic DNA by multiplex PCR using the deep immunoSEQ assay. For each cell subset, the extracted genomic DNA was distributed evenly across all wells of several immunoSEQ 96-well plates, and each plate served as one replicate. For sorted subsets, around 200 ng genomic DNA, equal to 30,000 to 35,000 T cell genomes, was loaded into each replicate PCR. The purified libraries were quantified using a Qubit 3.0 fluorometer, sized with a Bioanalyzer 2100, and then quantified again using the KAPA Library Quantification kit. A separate single-read 150-cycle Illumina NextSeq 550 flow cell was used to sequence each immunoSEQ 96-well plate. Under the source paper's analysis protocol: Because only junctional sequences without quality scores were contained in the immunoSEQ output, filtering matching that applied to full-length reads could not be performed. To assign V/J genes and CDR3, sequences were annotated using PyIR, a Python wrapper for IgBLAST v1.9, with IMGT germline references. Reads with weak V/J assignments (E-value above 1e-6), missing CDR3, stop codons, out-of-frame junctions, or ambiguous translated residues were removed. V3J clonotypes were defined by identical inferred V gene, J gene, and CDR3 amino acid sequence. The percentage overlap between two repertoires was calculated by dividing the number of shared unique clonotypes by the size of the smaller repertoire. Three approaches were used to assess repertoire richness: RTK rarefaction, the Chao1 estimator, and Recon v2.1 estimates of unobserved clonotypes. OLGA was used to compute generation probabilities for all TCRbeta clonotypes that the gDNA method yielded from a few donors. TCRdb stores this immuneACCESS table with in-frame sequences only. Part of the clones is absent; in the studies checked, under half of the shortfall reflects unresolved V genes, and no reason is known for the rest. That table is the source of V, J and clone size, and D and trimming were worked out from the DNA. The sample table shows approximately 2,300,000 clones, and around 93% are seen once. About 0.41% of the sample comes from the top ten.

This clonotype was obtained from a man in his late teens or twenties in good health. Some clones in this sample may be carry-over from other donors' samples. Sequenced sample: naive CD4+ T cells from PBMCs. The cell subset or site label on this specimen signifies: CD45RA+ positively selected. The chain couples TRBV5-1 to TRBJ1-1; the D gene assignment is ambiguous. The sequenced DNA is TGCGCCAGCAGCTTGGGTGGGGAAAACACTGAAGCTTTCTTT. The encoded protein is CASSLGGENTEAFF.